A selection of T cell receptor beta chains follows, all from one sample in a study of blood T cell repertoires in COVID-19. Assay used: immunoSEQ multiplex PCR; TCRdb lists only in-frame clones, some missing. The repertoire holds about 74,000 clones, with 70% to 80% as singletons. Material: peripheral blood. All receptors come from a man aged 65 to 85 with acute or convalescent COVID-19. Each CDR3 is given without its conserved first and last residue.

V	J	CDR3
TRBV28	TRBJ1-5	ASSSPGQGERQPQH
TRBV5-1	TRBJ2-5	ASSLTGGGETQY
TRBV29-1	TRBJ2-3	SVAGLEQDTQY
TRBV29-1	TRBJ1-1	SASGQLNTEAF
TRBV7-2	TRBJ1-3	ASSLATGGSGNTIY
TRBV19	TRBJ1-5	ASSVSGTHQPQH
TRBV7-2	TRBJ1-5	ASSWGTGFNQPQH
TRBV4-1	TRBJ2-5	ASSRGSTGTQY
TRBV11-2	TRBJ2-1	ASSLEGGREQF
TRBV19	TRBJ2-7	ASSKKLDRGNYEQY
TRBV7-8	TRBJ1-6	ASSPRTGGTYNSPLH
TRBV7-3	TRBJ2-1	ASSLMGVYNEQF
TRBV19	TRBJ1-2	ASSIVPVWTYGYT
TRBV6-1	TRBJ2-4	ASSELGGLAKNIQY
TRBV21-1	TRBJ2-7	ASSNFIVGKRLVGTDYSYEQY
TRBV7-9	TRBJ1-1	ASSLDRSEGTEAF
TRBV3-1/TRBV3-2	TRBJ2-7	ASSQEQFLSYEQY
TRBV3-1/TRBV3-2	TRBJ2-7	ASSLSGSLNEQY
TRBV7-9	TRBJ2-3	ASSLGSSYTDTQY
TRBV19	TRBJ1-1	ASRLRNTEAF
TRBV19	TRBJ2-2	ASSITPNTGELF
TRBV5-6	TRBJ2-7	ASSLPGLAGPYEQY
TRBV19	TRBJ1-2	ASSTGSRYGYT
TRBV3-1/TRBV3-2	TRBJ1-1	ASSHGDRVPEAF
TRBV6-6	TRBJ1-2	AGKTGTENGYT
TRBV9	TRBJ1-2	ASSVDRGGGYT
TRBV7-2	TRBJ1-3	ASSSYRGLPSGNTIY
TRBV7-2	TRBJ2-7	ASSWGLAGIYEQY
TRBV14	TRBJ1-1	ASSPAGTPEAF
TRBV7-6	TRBJ2-4	ASSLDGGSRAKNIQY
TRBV7-2	TRBJ2-3	ASSPLARSGSGTQY
TRBV2	TRBJ1-6	ASRIQGSGSPLH
TRBV4-2	TRBJ2-5	ASSQSGQSQETQY
TRBV28	TRBJ2-4	ASSQAGGGKNIQY
TRBV27	TRBJ2-7	ASSLGQGRNEQY
TRBV18	TRBJ1-5	ASSPAGFGQPQH
TRBV5-1	TRBJ2-7	ASSSDSYEQY
TRBV6-5	TRBJ2-1	ATSKGDRSEQF
TRBV28	TRBJ1-5	ATSGVTNQPQH
TRBV7-3	TRBJ2-7	ASSLGAGGTYEQY
TRBV4-1	TRBJ2-5	ASSQEGSSGRRETQY
TRBV27	TRBJ2-4	ASSPIGAKNIQY
TRBV3-1/TRBV3-2	TRBJ2-2	ASSLVPLAGGNTGELF
TRBV29-1	TRBJ2-1	SVGRGPTNEQF
TRBV6-5	TRBJ2-1	ASNLAGAGYNEQF
TRBV10-3	TRBJ1-5	AISEPGEPQH
TRBV10-3	TRBJ2-3	ATSGTSGRSSPDTQY
TRBV29-1	TRBJ2-6	SVESTVGANVLT
TRBV5-1	TRBJ2-2	ASSLGAGGPTGELF
TRBV5-1	TRBJ1-1	ASSRGGDTEAF
TRBV6-2/TRBV6-3	TRBJ2-7	ASSWTLEEQY
TRBV5-1	TRBJ2-7	ASSLAGQGAGEQY
TRBV7-9	TRBJ2-1	ASSFMSGMYVDEQF